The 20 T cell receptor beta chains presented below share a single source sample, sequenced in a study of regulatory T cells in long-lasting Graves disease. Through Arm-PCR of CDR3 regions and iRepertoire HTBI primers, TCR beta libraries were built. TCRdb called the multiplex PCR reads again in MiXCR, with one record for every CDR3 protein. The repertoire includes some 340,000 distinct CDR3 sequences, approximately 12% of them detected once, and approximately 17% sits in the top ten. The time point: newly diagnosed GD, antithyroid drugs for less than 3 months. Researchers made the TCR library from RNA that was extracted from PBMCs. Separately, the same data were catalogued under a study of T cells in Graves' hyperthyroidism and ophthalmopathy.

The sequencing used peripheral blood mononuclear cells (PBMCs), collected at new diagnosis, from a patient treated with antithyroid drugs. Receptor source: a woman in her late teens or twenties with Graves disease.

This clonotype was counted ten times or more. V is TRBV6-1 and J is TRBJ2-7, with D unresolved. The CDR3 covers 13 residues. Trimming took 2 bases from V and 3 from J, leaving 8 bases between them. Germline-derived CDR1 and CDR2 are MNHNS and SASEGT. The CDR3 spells CASSERLVYEQYF. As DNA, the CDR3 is TGTGCCAGCAGTGAACGACTGGTCTACGAGCAGTACTTC.

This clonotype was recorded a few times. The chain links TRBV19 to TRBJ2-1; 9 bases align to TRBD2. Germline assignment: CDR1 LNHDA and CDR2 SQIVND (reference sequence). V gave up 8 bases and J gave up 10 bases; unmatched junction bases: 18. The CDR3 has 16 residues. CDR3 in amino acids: CASQASLAGPPGEQFF. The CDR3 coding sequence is TGTGCCAGTCAGGCCTCACTAGCGGGTCCCCCAGGAGAGCAGTTCTTC.

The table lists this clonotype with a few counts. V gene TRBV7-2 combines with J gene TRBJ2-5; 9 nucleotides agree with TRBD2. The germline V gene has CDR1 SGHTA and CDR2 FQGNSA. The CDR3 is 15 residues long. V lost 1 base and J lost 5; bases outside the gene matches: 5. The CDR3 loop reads CASSLVGTSMETQYF. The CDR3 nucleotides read TGTGCCAGCAGCTTAGTTGGGACTAGCATGGAGACCCAGTACTTC.

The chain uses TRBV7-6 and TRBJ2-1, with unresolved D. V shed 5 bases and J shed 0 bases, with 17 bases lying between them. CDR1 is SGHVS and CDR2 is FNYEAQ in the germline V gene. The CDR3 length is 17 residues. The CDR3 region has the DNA TGTGCCAGCAGCCCCTCCCCTGGCTGGAGCTCCTACAATGAGCAGTTCTTC. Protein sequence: CASSPSPGWSSYNEQFF. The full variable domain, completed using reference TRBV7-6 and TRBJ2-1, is GAGVSQSPRYKVTKRGQDVALRCDPISGHVSLYWYRQALGQGPEFLTYFNYEAQQDKSGLPNDRFSAERPEGSISTLTIQRTEQRDSAMYRCASSPSPGWSSYNEQFFGPGTRLTVL.

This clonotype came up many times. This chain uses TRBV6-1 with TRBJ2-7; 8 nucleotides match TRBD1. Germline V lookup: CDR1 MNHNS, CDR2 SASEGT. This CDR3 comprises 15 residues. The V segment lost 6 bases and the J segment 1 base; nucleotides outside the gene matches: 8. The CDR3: CASRRGQGSSYEQYV. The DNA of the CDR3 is TGTGCCAGCAGGAGAGGACAGGGTTCTTCCTACGAGCAGTACGTC.

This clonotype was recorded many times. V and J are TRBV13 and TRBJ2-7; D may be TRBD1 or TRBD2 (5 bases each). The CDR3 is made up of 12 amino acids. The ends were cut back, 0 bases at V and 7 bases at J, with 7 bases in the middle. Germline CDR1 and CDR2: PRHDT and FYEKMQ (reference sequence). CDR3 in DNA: TGTGCCAGCAGCTTAGGTGGGACGGAGCAGTACTTC. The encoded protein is CASSLGGTEQYF.

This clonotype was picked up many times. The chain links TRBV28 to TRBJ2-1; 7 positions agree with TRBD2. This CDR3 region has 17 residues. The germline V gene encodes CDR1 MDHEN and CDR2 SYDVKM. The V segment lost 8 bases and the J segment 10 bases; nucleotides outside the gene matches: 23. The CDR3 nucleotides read TGTGCCAGCGATACTAGCGTATGGGGAGGGCCCAAAGTCGAGCAGTTCTTC. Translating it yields CASDTSVWGGPKVEQFF.

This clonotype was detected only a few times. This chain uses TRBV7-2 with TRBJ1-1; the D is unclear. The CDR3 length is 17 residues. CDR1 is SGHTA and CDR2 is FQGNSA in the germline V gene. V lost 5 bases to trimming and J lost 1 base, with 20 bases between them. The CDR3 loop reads CASSRIGNSASNTEAFF. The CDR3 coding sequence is TGTGCCAGCAGCCGGATCGGCAACAGCGCCTCGAACACTGAAGCTTTCTTT.

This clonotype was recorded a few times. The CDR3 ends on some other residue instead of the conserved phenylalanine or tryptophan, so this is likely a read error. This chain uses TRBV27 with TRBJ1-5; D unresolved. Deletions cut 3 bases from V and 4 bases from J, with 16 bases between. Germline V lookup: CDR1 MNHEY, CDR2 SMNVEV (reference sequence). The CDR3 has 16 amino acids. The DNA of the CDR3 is TGTGCCAGCAGTTTTAGAAGGGAGGAGATGAATCAGCCCCAGCATCTT. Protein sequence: CASSFRREEMNQPQHL.

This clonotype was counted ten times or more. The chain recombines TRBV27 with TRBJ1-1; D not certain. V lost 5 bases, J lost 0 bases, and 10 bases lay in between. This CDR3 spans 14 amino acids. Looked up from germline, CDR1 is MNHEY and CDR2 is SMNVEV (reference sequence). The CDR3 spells CASSIQRLNTEAFF. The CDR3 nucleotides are TGTGCCAGCAGTATACAGAGATTGAACACTGAAGCTTTCTTT.

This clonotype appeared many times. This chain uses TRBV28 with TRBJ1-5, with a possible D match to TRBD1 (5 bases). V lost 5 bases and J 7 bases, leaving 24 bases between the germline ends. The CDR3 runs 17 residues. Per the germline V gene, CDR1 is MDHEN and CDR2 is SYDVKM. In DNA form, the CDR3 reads TGTGCCAGCAGTGGGGCCCGGGACGGCCTTAGCGGACAGCCCCAGCATTTT. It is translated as CASSGARDGLSGQPQHF.

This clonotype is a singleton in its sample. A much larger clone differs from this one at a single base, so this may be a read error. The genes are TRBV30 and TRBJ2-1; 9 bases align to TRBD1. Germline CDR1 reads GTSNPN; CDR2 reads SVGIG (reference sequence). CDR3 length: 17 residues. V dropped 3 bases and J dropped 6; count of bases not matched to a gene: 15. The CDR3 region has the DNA TGTGCCTGGAGGATCGGGAGACAGGGGGTCATGGGCAATGAGCAGTTCTTC. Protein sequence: CAWRIGRQGVMGNEQFF.

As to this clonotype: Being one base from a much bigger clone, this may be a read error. In DNA, the CDR3 is TGTACCAGCAGCTCGGCCGGGACTAGCGGGCTCAATGAGCAGTTCTTC. Amino acids: CTSSSAGTSGLNEQFF. This rearrangement joins TRBV7-8 to TRBJ2-1; 12 nucleotides align to TRBD2. The CDR3 contains 16 residues. Germline values: CDR1 SGHVS, CDR2 FQNEAQ.

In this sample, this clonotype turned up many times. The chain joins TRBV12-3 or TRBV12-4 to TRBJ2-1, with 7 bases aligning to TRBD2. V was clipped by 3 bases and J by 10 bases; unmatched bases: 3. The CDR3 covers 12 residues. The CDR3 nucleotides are TGTGCCAGCAGTTTGATGGGGGGGGAGCAGTTCTTC. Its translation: CASSLMGGEQFF.

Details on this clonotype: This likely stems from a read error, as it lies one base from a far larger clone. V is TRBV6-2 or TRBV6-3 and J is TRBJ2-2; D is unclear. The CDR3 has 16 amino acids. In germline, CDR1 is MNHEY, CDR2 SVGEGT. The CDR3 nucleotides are TGTGCCGGCAGTTACTTTCCGACACTGAACACCGGGGAGCTGTTTTTT. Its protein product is CAGSYFPTLNTGELFF.

CDR3 in DNA: TGCAGTGCCCTTACTAGGAAGGGTACGCAGTATTTT. It translates to CSALTRKGTQYF. The genes are TRBV20-1 and TRBJ2-3; D is possibly TRBD2 (5 bases). Per germline, CDR1 DFQATT and CDR2 SNEGSKA (reference sequence). Trimming cost V 6 bases and J 8 bases, with 15 bases left between them. This CDR3 is built from 12 residues.

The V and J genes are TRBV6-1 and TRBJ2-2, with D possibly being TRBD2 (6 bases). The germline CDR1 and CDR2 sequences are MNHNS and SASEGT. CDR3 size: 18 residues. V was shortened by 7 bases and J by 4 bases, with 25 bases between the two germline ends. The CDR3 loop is CASNCRADRECPTGELFF. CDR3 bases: TGTGCCAGCAACTGCCGGGCAGATCGGGAGTGCCCCACCGGGGAGCTGTTTTTT.

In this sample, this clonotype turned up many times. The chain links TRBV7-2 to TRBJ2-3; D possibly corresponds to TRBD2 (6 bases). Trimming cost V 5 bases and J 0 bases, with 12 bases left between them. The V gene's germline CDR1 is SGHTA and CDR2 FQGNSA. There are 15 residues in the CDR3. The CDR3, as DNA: TGTGCCAGCAGCCCCCTAGCGTATAGCACAGATACGCAGTATTTT. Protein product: CASSPLAYSTDTQYF.

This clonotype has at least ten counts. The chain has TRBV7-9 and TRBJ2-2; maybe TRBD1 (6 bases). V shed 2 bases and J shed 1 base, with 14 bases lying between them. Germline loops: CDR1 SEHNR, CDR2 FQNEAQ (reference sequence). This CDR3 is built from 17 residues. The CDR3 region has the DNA TGTGCCAGCAGCTTAAATCCGGGACAAGTGAACACCGGGGAGCTGTTTTTT. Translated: CASSLNPGQVNTGELFF.

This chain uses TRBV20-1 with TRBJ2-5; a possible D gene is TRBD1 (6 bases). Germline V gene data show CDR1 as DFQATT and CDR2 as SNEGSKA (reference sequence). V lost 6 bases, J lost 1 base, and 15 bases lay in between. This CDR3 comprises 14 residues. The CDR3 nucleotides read TGCAGTGCCAGGACAGACAACTTCCAAGAGACCCAGTACTTC. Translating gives CSARTDNFQETQYF.